Listed below are T cell receptor beta chains from one sample, sequenced in a study of beta chain features in type 1 diabetes. Sequenced by immunoSEQ multiplex PCR; TCRdb stores in-frame clones only, minus some. The profile shows about 180,000 clones, approximately 8% of them singletons. Sequencing used central memory CD4+ T cells from blood. Receptors originate from a woman in her forties with type 1 diabetes. Each CDR3 is given with its conserved first and last residue.

TRBV7-3,CASSMGLASYNEQFF
TRBV6-5,CASSSLGRDTDTQYF
TRBV4-3,CASSPGGAGANVLTF
TRBV28,CASRAQEEKLFF
TRBV7-9,CASSLVSGGETQYF
TRBV10-3,CAISEQVSQETQYF
TRBV2,CASSTWGTGGSSSGANVLTF
TRBV4-3,CASSQEGGKQFF
TRBV5-1,CASSLGFQGEQFF
TRBV2,CASSLGDTDSPLHF
TRBV27,CASSSHGDRNLYGYTF
TRBV18,CASSPPGQEDDEQYF
TRBV7-9,CASSSQGDWAEAFF
TRBV7-9,CASSPEGSAGSYTF
TRBV5-1,CASSTQGAYNEQFF
TRBV23-1,CASSQSPLLAGGPAYEQYF
TRBV7-9,CASFLAGGGGTGELFF
TRBV29-1,CSVAPGLAQGEQYF
TRBV4-2,CASSPAGGTGSETQYF
TRBV9,CASRQGIGGNTIYF
TRBV28,CASSPDTYEQYF
TRBV29-1,CSVVGFGRGDTQYF
TRBV28,CASRQGLYNEQFF
TRBV25-1,CASSVRTEAFF
TRBV5-1,CASRGLAGVETQYF
TRBV5-1,CASSLGQEYNEQFF
TRBV5-4,CASSPGQSQGRETQYF
TRBV29-1,CSVIQVSNTEAFF
TRBV2,CASSDRTAGGTEAFF
TRBV30,CAWSAARGYGYTF
TRBV27,CASSLQGSRGGYTF
TRBV10-3,CAITPTTGDGQQYF
TRBV5-4,CASSLGFLRDSNYGYTF
TRBV16,CASRGQLNSPLHF
TRBV15,CATSRRVSGTGREQYF
TRBV5-1,CASSSPGQGETQYF
TRBV30,CAWSVPGSAGEKLFF
TRBV30,CAWSKQGPYGYTF
TRBV5-1,CASSLSRTEAFF